Following are 22 T cell receptor beta chains from one sample sequenced in a study of Tregs in tolerant kidney transplant recipients. These receptors have no identified antigens. Recipient PBMCs carried a CFSE label and met irradiated graft donor PBMCs for about six days before FACS sorting. TCRdb's table, derived via immunoSEQ multiplex PCR, lists solely in-frame clones and lacks some. The data contain just over 15,000 clones, roughly 50% of them seen just once; the ten biggest clones take up 3% to 3.5%. Sequenced material: CD4+ T cells from blood cultured with allogeneic cells, taken before the transplant. The source is a human patient who received a combined kidney and bone marrow transplant.

This rearrangement joins TRBV6-6 to TRBJ1-2; a weak D match, TRBD1 (5 bases). Germline CDR1 reads MNHNY; CDR2 reads SVGAGI (reference sequence). V gave up 2 bases and J gave up 0 bases, with 10 bases separating them. The CDR3 consists of 15 residues. CDR3 in amino acids: CASSYKGRTNYGYTF. For the CDR3, the DNA is TGTGCCAGCAGTTACAAGGGGCGTACTAACTATGGCTACACCTTC.

V and J are TRBV7-2 and TRBJ2-2; D is possibly TRBD2 (5 bases). This CDR3 spans 19 amino acids. Trimming pared 1 base from V and 5 bases from J, leaving 23 bases between. CDR1 is SGHTA, CDR2 FQGNSA, per germline. DNA of the CDR3: TGTGCCAGCAGCTTAGTACGATCCGGGGTACGTGGATTAACCGGGGAGCTGTTTTTT. Translating it yields CASSLVRSGVRGLTGELFF. Supplemented by reference TRBV7-2 and TRBJ2-2, the full variable domain reads GAGVSQSPSNKVTEKGKDVELRCDPISGHTALYWYRQSLGQGLEFLIYFQGNSAPDKSGLPSDRFSAERTGGSVSTLTIQRTQQEDSAVYLCASSLVRSGVRGLTGELFFGEGSRLTVL.

This clone is medium-sized (0.01 to 0.1%) by share. This rearrangement joins TRBV5-1 to TRBJ1-5; D gene uncertain. CDR3 length: 13 amino acids. V was clipped by 1 base and J by 6 bases, with 8 bases between them. Germline V lookup: CDR1 SGHRS, CDR2 YFSETQ. DNA of the CDR3: TGCGCCAGCAGCTTGTCCCCCGGTCAGCCCCAGCATTTT. It translates to CASSLSPGQPQHF.

This CDR3 is CASSSGQGQETQYF. The CDR3, as DNA: TGTGCCAGCAGCTCGGGACAGGGCCAAGAGACCCAGTACTTC. The V call is TRBV5-4, the J call TRBJ2-5, with TRBD1 matching over 9 bases. The germline V gene has CDR1 SGHNT and CDR2 YYREEE (reference sequence). The CDR3 is made up of 14 amino acids. After removal of 3 bases from V and 1 base from J, the junction contained 1 base not matched to a gene.

This clone was seen a single time. The chain uses TRBV2 and TRBJ2-1; TRBD1 agrees at 9 bases. CDR1 is SNHLY and CDR2 is FYNNEI in the germline V gene. V lost 5 bases to trimming and J lost 7 bases; unmatched junction nucleotides: 9. The CDR3 has 15 amino acids. The CDR3 bases are TGTGCCAGCAGTAAAACAGGGGGCGGGTGGAATGAGCAGTTCTTC. Residues: CASSKTGGGWNEQFF.

The V gene is TRBV4-1, the J gene TRBJ2-5, with TRBD2 matching 13 bases. The CDR3 contains 17 residues. Germline V lookup: CDR1 MGHRA, CDR2 YSYEKL. Trimming removed 3 bases from V and 4 bases from J; junction bases left unmatched: 8. The DNA for the CDR3 is TGCGCCAGCAGCCATAGAGTACTAGCGGGGGGGCGAGAGACCCAGTACTTC. This codes for CASSHRVLAGGRETQYF.

The rearrangement uses TRBV25-1 and TRBJ2-7; D is possibly TRBD1 (6 bases). The CDR3 runs to 13 residues. The V gene lost 8 bases and the J gene lost 4 bases, with 15 bases spanning the gap. Germline-derived CDR1 and CDR2 are MGHDK and SYGVNS. CDR3 region: CASQGPPPYEQYF. DNA of the CDR3: TGTGCCAGCCAGGGGCCACCTCCTTACGAGCAGTACTTC.

The chain combines TRBV11-1 with TRBJ2-7; possibly TRBD2 for D (5 bases). From germline, CDR1 is SGHAT and CDR2 FQDESV (reference sequence). This CDR3 contains 13 residues. V lost 5 bases and J lost 7, with 15 bases in between. The DNA for the CDR3 is TGTGCCAGCAGCGCCGGGAAAAAAGGGGAGCAGTACTTC. Protein: CASSAGKKGEQYF.

The chain employs TRBV9 and TRBJ2-2; D unresolved. Germline V gene sequence: CDR1 SGDLS, CDR2 YYNGEE. Trimming cost V 2 bases and J 3 bases, with 5 bases left between them. The CDR3 extends over 13 amino acids. In nucleotides, the CDR3 is TGTGCCAGCAGCGTGCGTTACACCGGGGAGCTGTTTTTT. Protein: CASSVRYTGELFF.

This clone was recorded a few times. The chain carries TRBV2 and TRBJ2-7; 10 nucleotides match TRBD2. Germline V gene sequence: CDR1 SNHLY, CDR2 FYNNEI. CDR3 length equals 16 residues. J lost 3 bases, V lost 6 bases, and 11 bases had no gene match. The CDR3 reads CASSGLADTYLYEQYF. The CDR3 bases are TGTGCCAGCAGCGGACTAGCGGACACTTACCTCTACGAGCAGTACTTC.

The rearrangement uses TRBV7-8 and TRBJ2-3; 7 bases map to TRBD1. The length of the CDR3 is 14 residues. After removal of 4 bases from V and 3 bases from J, the junction contained 4 bases not matched to a gene. Germline CDR1 and CDR2: SGHVS and FQNEAQ. The CDR3 reads CASSSTGLTDTQYF. For the CDR3, the DNA is TGTGCCAGCAGCTCGACAGGGTTGACAGATACGCAGTATTTT.

This rearrangement joins TRBV7-9 to TRBJ2-5; 8 bases are a match to TRBD1. CDR1 and CDR2 from the germline V gene are SEHNR and FQNEAQ (reference sequence). Trimming took 7 bases from V and 5 from J; bases not matched to a gene: 12. The CDR3 has 15 amino acids. CDR3 sequence: CASTTGQGFVETQYF. Here the CDR3 DNA reads TGTGCCAGCACCACCGGACAGGGTTTTGTGGAGACCCAGTACTTC.

This sequence joins TRBV5-4 and TRBJ2-3, with 9 nucleotides matching TRBD2. Trimming took 0 bases from V and 3 from J; bases not matched to a gene: 2. Germline lookup yields CDR1 SGHNT and CDR2 YYREEE (reference sequence). The CDR3 has 15 amino acids. In nucleotides, the CDR3 is TGTGCCAGCAGCTTGGGACTAGCGGAAACAGATACGCAGTATTTT. Its protein is CASSLGLAETDTQYF.

CDR3 amino acids: CASREDRGYTGELFF. Here the CDR3 DNA reads TGTGCCAGCAGGGAGGACAGGGGATACACCGGGGAGCTGTTTTTT. The rearrangement joins TRBV25-1 to TRBJ2-2, with 9 bases identical to TRBD1. The CDR3 length is 15 residues. Per germline, CDR1 MGHDK and CDR2 SYGVNS. Trimming cost V 6 bases and J 3 bases; bases outside gene matches: 5.

This rearrangement joins TRBV19 to TRBJ1-1; D unresolved. Germline CDR1 and CDR2: LNHDA and SQIVND (reference sequence). Trimming removed 1 base from V and 0 bases from J, with 12 bases in between. The CDR3 is 16 residues long. The CDR3 DNA is TGTGCCAGTAGTATAGGAACATTAGCCATGAACACTGAAGCTTTCTTT. This gives the protein CASSIGTLAMNTEAFF.

DNA for the CDR3: TGTGCCAGAAGGTCGTCCGACAGGGGGTATGAGACCCAGTACTTC. Its translation is CARRSSDRGYETQYF. This chain links TRBV5-3 with TRBJ2-5, with 9 bases matching TRBD1. TRBV5-3 is placed among ORFs of uncertain function. The CDR3 is 15 amino acids. V dropped 5 bases and J dropped 5; count of bases not matched to a gene: 10.

The chain carries TRBV7-2 and TRBJ2-5, with D perhaps TRBD2 (7 bases). V shed 5 bases and J shed 7 bases, with 17 bases lying between them. CDR3 length: 14 residues. Per the germline V gene, CDR1 is SGHTA and CDR2 is FQGNSA. DNA of the CDR3: TGTGCCAGCAGCCAAGGGGGGGGAGCGGGGACCCAGTACTTC. Protein: CASSQGGGAGTQYF.

In its sample, this clone ranks as medium-sized. The chain joins TRBV30 to TRBJ1-1; D ambiguous. The CDR3 has 13 amino acids. Trimming shortened V by 2 bases and J by 1 base, and 8 bases separated the two germline ends. Germline V gene lookup returns CDR1 GTSNPN and CDR2 SVGIG (reference sequence). CDR3 sequence (DNA): TGTGCCTGGAGTCCCCTTCCGAACACTGAAGCTTTCTTT. Its translation is CAWSPLPNTEAFF.

V gene TRBV5-5 combines with J gene TRBJ1-2; D gene unclear. The V end lost 2 bases, the J end lost 1 base, and 9 bases lay between the germline ends. The CDR3 runs 14 residues. Germline CDR1 reads SGHKS; CDR2 reads YYEKEE (reference sequence). This chain's CDR3 is CASSFGRLNYGYTF. The CDR3 DNA sequence: TGTGCCAGCAGCTTTGGGCGCCTTAACTATGGCTACACCTTC. Full variable domain (remainder filled in from reference TRBV5-5 and TRBJ1-2): DAGVTQSPTHLIKTRGQQVTLRCSPISGHKSVSWYQQVLGQGPQFIFQYYEKEERGRGNFPDRFSARQFPNYSSELNVNALLLGDSALYLCASSFGRLNYGYTFGSGTRLTVV.

This clone was seen more than once but under ten times. The genes are TRBV7-9 and TRBJ2-7; maybe TRBD1 (6 bases). V gave up 5 bases and J gave up 2 bases, with 13 bases separating them. CDR3 length equals 14 residues. Germline V gives CDR1 SEHNR, CDR2 FQNEAQ (reference sequence). The CDR3 protein is CASSPRDNPYEQYF. The CDR3 nucleotides read TGTGCCAGCAGCCCCCGGGACAACCCCTACGAGCAGTACTTC.

The chain recombines TRBV11-2 with TRBJ1-1; D not resolved. The CDR3 extends over 13 amino acids. V lost 2 bases, J lost 0 bases, and 4 bases lay in between. Germline CDR1 SGHAT, CDR2 FQNNGV. For the CDR3, the DNA is TGTGCCAGCAGCTTACAGTTGAACACTGAAGCTTTCTTT. Protein: CASSLQLNTEAFF.

This clone was observed a few times. The chain has TRBV11-1 and TRBJ2-7, with 7 bases identical to TRBD1. This CDR3 is built from 13 residues. Trimming removed 5 bases from V and 2 bases from J; junction bases left unmatched: 3. Germline V lookup: CDR1 SGHAT, CDR2 FQDESV (reference sequence). The CDR3 bases are TGTGCCAGCAGCCGGGACAGCCCCTACGAGCAGTACTTC. This codes for CASSRDSPYEQYF.